These 31 T cell receptor beta chains were all obtained from the same sample, sequenced in a study of blood T cells in healthy people across ages. Primed by a sample-barcoded 5' primer and a J-beta primer mix, a second PCR proceeded for 7 to 11 cycles. TCRdb re-called the 5' RACE reads through MiXCR, storing one row per CDR3 protein. This table holds approximately 1,000,000 distinct CDR3 sequences, 40% to 50% found once. The specimen was blood. The receptors derive from a woman aged 60-75 years in good health.

This clonotype was seen more than once but under ten times. This chain connects TRBV20-1 to TRBJ2-5; TRBD2 agrees at 7 bases. The V gene end was trimmed by 4 bases and the J gene end by 2 bases; junction bases not matched to a gene: 13. CDR1 and CDR2 (germline): DFQATT, SNEGSKA (reference sequence). The CDR3 runs to 16 residues. CDR3 protein: CSAKVLGREEQETQYF. For the CDR3, the DNA is TGCAGTGCTAAGGTTCTGGGACGGGAGGAACAAGAGACCCAGTACTTC.

CDR3 amino acids: CASSVLAPGTNIQYF. CDR3 in DNA: TGTGCCAGCAGTGTTCTGGCGCCAGGTACAAACATTCAGTACTTC. This chain connects TRBV2 to TRBJ2-4; D gene uncertain. The CDR3 extends over 15 amino acids. The germline V gene encodes CDR1 SNHLY and CDR2 FYNNEI. V was trimmed by 4 bases and J by 6 bases, leaving 16 bases between them.

In this sample, this clonotype turned up a few times. The chain recombines TRBV4-1 with TRBJ1-4; a weak D match, TRBD1 (5 bases). V shed 0 bases and J shed 11 bases, with 16 bases lying between them. The CDR3 is made up of 15 amino acids. The germline CDR1 and CDR2 sequences are MGHRA and YSYEKL. The CDR3 is CASSQDSRTSLKLFF. The DNA for the CDR3 is TGCGCCAGCAGCCAAGATTCAAGGACAAGTTTGAAACTGTTTTTT.

In its sample, this clonotype was seen a few times. V and J are TRBV7-2 and TRBJ2-3; tentatively, D is TRBD2 (7 bases). Per the germline V gene, CDR1 is SGHTA and CDR2 is FQGNSA. This CDR3 is 14 amino acids long. The V end lost 8 bases, the J end lost 5 bases, and 17 bases lay between the germline ends. This CDR3 reads CASAAQGGGDTQYF. CDR3 nucleotides: TGTGCCAGCGCCGCCCAAGGGGGGGGAGATACGCAGTATTTT.

The chain links TRBV2 to TRBJ1-2; D is possibly TRBD1 (6 bases). Trimming shortened V by 0 bases and J by 0 bases, and 8 bases separated the two germline ends. The CDR3 is 15 amino acids. Germline CDR1 is SNHLY and CDR2 is FYNNEI. The CDR3 sequence: CASSEARGANYGYTF. The DNA for the CDR3 is TGTGCCAGCAGTGAAGCCAGGGGAGCTAACTATGGCTACACCTTC.

This clonotype came up a few times. This chain links TRBV20-1 with TRBJ2-7, with D unclear. Between the trimmed V and J ends, which lost 0 bases and 7 bases, there was a span of 7 bases. Germline lookup yields CDR1 DFQATT and CDR2 SNEGSKA (reference sequence). CDR3 length equals 11 residues. In DNA form, the CDR3 reads TGCAGTGCTAGAGATCCACCGGAGCAGTACTTC. It codes for CSARDPPEQYF.

The V gene is TRBV29-1, the J gene TRBJ2-5; weak D call: TRBD1 (5 bases). The germline CDR1 and CDR2 sequences are SQVTM and ANQGSEA. This CDR3 has 11 amino acids. With 7 bases removed from V and 11 bases from J, the gap between germline ends came to 17 bases. CDR3 bases: TGCAGCGGTCGACAGACCAAGGAGCAGTACTTC. Residues: CSGRQTKEQYF. The variable domain in full, with the rest retrieved from reference TRBV29-1 and TRBJ2-5, is SAVISQKPSRDICQRGTSLTIQCQVDSQVTMMFWYRQQPGQSLTLIATANQGSEATYESGFVIDKFPISRPNLTFSTLTVSNMSPEDSSIYLCSGRQTKEQYFGPGTRLLVL.

V and J are TRBV10-1 and TRBJ2-1, with 11 bases identical to TRBD2. The CDR3 runs 14 residues. CDR1 is WNHNN and CDR2 is SYGVQD in the germline V gene (reference sequence). With 8 bases clipped from V and 9 bases from J, the junction kept 9 bases outside the gene matches. The CDR3 coding sequence is TGCGCCAGCGGCCTAGCGGGAGGATCAAGTGAGCAGTTCTTC. Its translation: CASGLAGGSSEQFF.

This sequence joins TRBV30 and TRBJ2-1; tentative D call: TRBD2 (6 bases). The CDR3 totals 15 residues. The germline V gene encodes CDR1 GTSNPN and CDR2 SVGIG (reference sequence). Trimming took 2 bases from V and 1 from J, leaving 12 bases between them. CDR3 protein: CAWSRKAGSYNEQFF. The CDR3 DNA reads TGTGCCTGGAGTAGGAAGGCGGGGTCCTACAATGAGCAGTTCTTC.

This clonotype was counted once. Compared with germline, one end of the junction differs, possibly owing to a read error. The V call is TRBV20-1, the J call TRBJ2-7; 10 bases are a match to TRBD2. CDR1 is DFQATT, CDR2 SNEGSKA, per germline (reference sequence). The CDR3 loop spans 14 amino acids. The DNA of the CDR3 is TGCGGTGCTAGAGCTAGCGGGAGCTCCTACGAGCAGTACTTC. Protein: CGARASGSSYEQYF.

There are a few counts of this clonotype. V usage is TRBV2 and J usage is TRBJ2-7; 7 nucleotides match TRBD1. V lost 1 base to trimming and J lost 3 bases; unmatched junction nucleotides: 6. Germline CDR1 reads SNHLY; CDR2 reads FYNNEI. This CDR3 is built from 15 residues. CDR3 loop: CASSEGRGRNYEQYF. CDR3 sequence (DNA): TGTGCCAGCAGTGAAGGTAGGGGGCGAAACTACGAGCAGTACTTC.

This clonotype has a count of ten or more. The chain joins TRBV20-1 to TRBJ2-1; 7 bases align to TRBD1. This CDR3 has 13 residues. The germline CDR1 and CDR2 sequences are DFQATT and SNEGSKA (reference sequence). V shed 3 bases and J 5 bases; nucleotides not matched to a gene: 4. The DNA of the CDR3 is TGCAGTGCTAGTGTCGGGACAGACAATGAGCAGTTCTTC. It codes for CSASVGTDNEQFF.

The rearrangement links TRBV3-1 to TRBJ2-5, with TRBD2 identical over 11 bases. CDR3 size: 13 residues. Germline loops: CDR1 LGHDT, CDR2 YNNKEL (reference sequence). The trim removed 11 bases at V and 4 bases at J, leaving 6 bases unmatched. CDR3 amino acids: CAVSGLAGETQYF. The CDR3 bases are TGTGCCGTCTCCGGACTAGCGGGAGAGACCCAGTACTTC.

This clonotype was seen only a few times. V is TRBV20-1 and J is TRBJ1-1, with TRBD1 identical over 8 bases. After removal of 4 bases from V and 1 base from J, the junction contained 8 bases not matched to a gene. Per the germline V gene, CDR1 is DFQATT and CDR2 is SNEGSKA (reference sequence). This CDR3 comprises 15 residues. The CDR3 DNA is TGCAGTGCTACCCCGCCAGGGGGCCAGAACACTGAAGCTTTCTTT. Its translation: CSATPPGGQNTEAFF.

The rearrangement uses TRBV5-5 and TRBJ2-2, with unresolved D. Germline V lookup: CDR1 SGHKS, CDR2 YYEKEE (reference sequence). V dropped 2 bases and J dropped 5 bases, with 10 bases sitting between them. This CDR3 spans 14 amino acids. The CDR3 sequence: CASSLTTGTGELFF. The CDR3 DNA follows: TGTGCCAGCAGCTTAACGACGGGTACCGGGGAGCTGTTTTTT.

This clonotype was recorded only once. The CDR3 region has the DNA TGTGCCAGCAGTTACTCAAGTAGCGGGAGTGGAAATGAGCAGTTCTTC. As protein: CASSYSSSGSGNEQFF. This chain uses TRBV6-5 with TRBJ2-1; 9 nucleotides align to TRBD2. This CDR3 comprises 16 residues. In germline, CDR1 is MNHEY, CDR2 SVGAGI. V was clipped by 0 bases and J by 7 bases; unmatched bases: 7.

Points on this clonotype: A read error may account for a junction end that differs from germline. The chain has TRBV7-2 and TRBJ2-1, with D hard to call. CDR1 is SGHTA, CDR2 FQGNSA, per germline. The CDR3 contains 16 residues. CDR3 loop: CASSLLKLFSYNELYF. CDR3 bases: TGTGCCAGCAGCTTACTTAAGTTATTCTCCTACAATGAGCTGTACTTC.

Concerning this clonotype: One end of the junction varies from germline; a read error may be responsible. This chain connects TRBV11-2 to TRBJ2-1, with D perhaps matching TRBD2 (6 bases). Germline CDR1 and CDR2: SGHAT and FQNNGV. The CDR3 is 21 amino acids. CDR3 protein: CASSLPRSGGRSPSSYDEQFF. Written as DNA, the CDR3 is TGTGCCAGCAGCTTACCTCGATCCGGGGGTCGAAGTCCTAGCTCCTACGATGAGCAGTTCTTC.

About this clonotype: An end of the junction does not agree with germline; a read error may underlie this. The chain carries TRBV6-6 and TRBJ2-3; 8 nucleotides line up with TRBD2. CDR1 is MNHNY, CDR2 SVGAGI, per germline (reference sequence). This CDR3 is 16 amino acids long. The chain's CDR3 is CASGYRAGEGTDTQYF. DNA for the CDR3: TGTGCCAGCGGTTACCGAGCGGGAGAGGGCACAGATACGCAGTATTTT.

The chain carries TRBV10-3 and TRBJ2-1; D could derive from TRBD1 or TRBD2 (5 bases each). From germline, CDR1 is ENHRY and CDR2 SYGVKD. Trimming stripped 6 bases from V and 5 bases from J, with 20 bases between. This CDR3 comprises 16 residues. The CDR3 DNA reads TGTGCCATCAGCTTACTCTTCCAGGGAGAGGACAATGAGCAGTTCTTC. This encodes CAISLLFQGEDNEQFF.

This clonotype has just a few counts. The chain combines TRBV20-1 with TRBJ1-5; a weak D match, TRBD1 (5 bases). CDR1 is DFQATT and CDR2 is SNEGSKA in the germline V gene (reference sequence). The CDR3 has 16 residues. The ends were cut back, 4 bases at V and 2 bases at J, with 18 bases in the middle. In DNA, the CDR3 is TGCAGTGCTACCGAACCGGGACCACGAGGCAATCAGCCCCAGCATTTT. Its translation: CSATEPGPRGNQPQHF.

In its sample, this clonotype was seen a few times. J is TRBJ2-3 and V is TRBV30, with D possibly matching TRBD1 (5 bases). Trimming stripped 0 bases from V and 0 bases from J, with 10 bases between. The CDR3 loop spans 15 amino acids. Germline loops: CDR1 GTSNPN, CDR2 SVGIG (reference sequence). In DNA, the CDR3 is TGTGCCTGGAGTGTACTTGGGGCTAGCACAGATACGCAGTATTTT. Encoded protein: CAWSVLGASTDTQYF.

This clonotype was found a few times. The chain employs TRBV24-1 and TRBJ2-1, with 8 bases lining up with TRBD2. The V gene end was trimmed by 1 base and the J gene end by 3 bases; junction bases not matched to a gene: 1. This CDR3 spans 15 amino acids. Germline values: CDR1 KGHDR, CDR2 SFDVKD. CDR3: CATSDLLADYNEQFF. The CDR3 DNA follows: TGTGCCACCAGTGATTTACTAGCGGACTACAATGAGCAGTTCTTC.

Points on this clonotype: This may come from a read error, since a much larger clone is one base off. The rearrangement links TRBV7-2 to TRBJ2-7; TRBD1 or TRBD2 may be the D gene (6 bases each). Germline V gives CDR1 SGHTA, CDR2 FQGNSA. V was clipped by 1 base and J by 7 bases, with 17 bases between them. The CDR3 is 15 amino acids. The DNA for the CDR3 is TGTGCCAGCAGCTTAGTAGGGAGCGGAGGGGGGGAGCAGTACTTC. Translating it yields CASSLVGSGGGEQYF.

V and J are TRBV14 and TRBJ2-4; D is uncertain. The J call is in doubt because the DNA end fits TRBJ2-7 better. CDR1 and CDR2 (germline): SGHDN, FVKESK. CDR3 length equals 13 residues. This CDR3 reads CASSQVRGIEQYF. DNA of the CDR3: TGTGCCAGCAGCCAAGTACGAGGAATCGAGCAGTACTTC.

The rearrangement joins TRBV28 to TRBJ2-6; 7 bases match TRBD1. The CDR3 has 16 amino acids. V was pared by 6 bases and J by 4 bases, with 9 bases of the junction left unmatched. Germline lookup yields CDR1 MDHEN and CDR2 SYDVKM. The CDR3 here is CASSLATGVGANVLTF. In DNA form, the CDR3 reads TGTGCCAGCAGCCTGGCAACAGGGGTCGGGGCCAACGTCCTGACTTTC.

Concerning this clonotype: Mismatch with germline at one junction end may stem from a read error. The gene calls are TRBV6-1 and TRBJ1-5; D is perhaps TRBD1 (5 bases). From germline, CDR1 is MNHNS and CDR2 SASEGT. This CDR3 contains 17 residues. CDR3 coding DNA: TGTGCCAGCAGTGGACCTGCGGGGGGACGGTACAATCAGCCCCGGCATTTT. Protein product: CASSGPAGGRYNQPRHF.

The rearrangement uses TRBV9 and TRBJ1-2; D not certain. This CDR3 is built from 14 residues. CDR1 and CDR2 from the germline V gene are SGDLS and YYNGEE. Trimming pared 0 bases from V and 2 bases from J, leaving 8 bases between. In nucleotides, the CDR3 is TGTGCCAGCAGCGTAGATAACGGGAACTATGGCTACACCTTC. Its translation: CASSVDNGNYGYTF. Full variable domain (remainder filled in from reference TRBV9 and TRBJ1-2): DSGVTQTPKHLITATGQRVTLRCSPRSGDLSVYWYQQSLDQGLQFLIQYYNGEERAKGNILERFSAQQFPDLHSELNLSSLELGDSALYFCASSVDNGNYGYTFGSGTRLTVV.

The J gene is TRBJ1-5, the V gene TRBV7-2; no definite D call. Deletions cut 3 bases from V and 5 bases from J, with 8 bases between. CDR3 size: 13 residues. Germline V gene lookup returns CDR1 SGHTA and CDR2 FQGNSA. The DNA of the CDR3 is TGTGCCAGCAGCTTGGAAAGATATCAGCCCCAGCATTTT. This translates into CASSLERYQPQHF.

The J gene is TRBJ2-7, the V gene TRBV2, with D unresolved. TRBJ2-5 explains the end of the DNA better; the J call may be wrong. Per the germline V gene, CDR1 is SNHLY and CDR2 is FYNNEI. The CDR3 sequence is 15 residues long. DNA of the CDR3: TGTGCCAGCAGTGCTCAGACTTCTGTAGGAGAGACCCAGTACTTC. Translation gives CASSAQTSVGETQYF.

This chain joins TRBV20-1 and TRBJ2-1; TRBD2 matches 16 bases. J was trimmed by 7 bases and V by 0 bases; bases with no gene match: 12. Germline V CDR1 and CDR2: DFQATT, SNEGSKA (reference sequence). The CDR3 totals 19 residues. Written as DNA, the CDR3 is TGCAGTGCTAGAGACTATTTGGGACTAGCGGGAGGGCCAGGAAATGAGCAGTTCTTC. This encodes CSARDYLGLAGGPGNEQFF.